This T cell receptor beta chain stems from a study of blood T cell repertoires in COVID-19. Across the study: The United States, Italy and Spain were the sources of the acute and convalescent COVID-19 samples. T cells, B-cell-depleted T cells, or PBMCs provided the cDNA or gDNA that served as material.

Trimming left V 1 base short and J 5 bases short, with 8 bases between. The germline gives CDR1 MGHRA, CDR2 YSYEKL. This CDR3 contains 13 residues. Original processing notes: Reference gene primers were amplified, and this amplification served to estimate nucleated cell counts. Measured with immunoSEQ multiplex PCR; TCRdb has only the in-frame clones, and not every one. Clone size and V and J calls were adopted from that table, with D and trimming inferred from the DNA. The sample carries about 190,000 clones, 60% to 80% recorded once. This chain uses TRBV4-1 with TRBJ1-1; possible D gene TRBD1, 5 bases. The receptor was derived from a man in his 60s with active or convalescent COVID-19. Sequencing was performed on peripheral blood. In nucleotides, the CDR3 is TGCGCCAGCAGCCAAGTATCAGGGACTGAAGCTTTCTTT. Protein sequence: CASSQVSGTEAFF.